The entry below gives a single T cell receptor beta chain sequence along with its context. The data belong to a study of blood T cell repertoires in COVID-19. Across the study: Whether acute or convalescent, the COVID-19 samples came from the United States, Italy and Spain. T cells, B-cell-depleted T cells, or PBMCs provided the cDNA or gDNA that served as material.

V was cut by 3 bases and J by 2 bases, with 14 bases left in between. CDR1 is KGHSH, CDR2 LQKENI, per germline. CDR3 length: 16 residues. Clones were read by immunoSEQ multiplex PCR, and TCRdb kept only the in-frame ones, dropping some. In the table there are about 140,000 clones, under 85% of which are singletons. Ages ranged from about 18 to 89 years, with residence in more than 20 US areas. Exposed enrollees had met someone with a PCR-confirmed or clinician-diagnosed COVID-19 case at some point within the 2 weeks before study entry. This TCR derives from a woman aged 18-29 years who had been exposed to COVID-19. The sample taken for sequencing was PBMCs or T cells enriched from blood (not recorded which). V and J are TRBV18 and TRBJ2-1; weak D call: TRBD1 (5 bases). CDR3 loop: CASSPTQQGTYNEQFF. The CDR3 nucleotides are TGTGCCAGCTCACCCACGCAGCAGGGCACCTACAATGAGCAGTTCTTC.